These 19 T cell receptor beta chains share one sample of origin, sequenced in a study of blood T cell repertoires in COVID-19. Using immunoSEQ multiplex PCR, the repertoire was profiled, and TCRdb retains in-frame clones only, with some absent. The sample records under 250,000 clones, approximately 82% being singletons. Input material: peripheral blood. These receptors came from a man in his forties or fifties with active or convalescent COVID-19.

The V and J genes are TRBV18 and TRBJ1-1; possibly TRBD1 for D (6 bases). The CDR3 is 13 amino acids. V was trimmed by 3 bases and J by 7 bases, leaving 12 bases between them. Germline CDR1 reads KGHSH; CDR2 reads LQKENI. CDR3 nucleotides: TGTGCCAGCTCACCTAGGACAGAGCTTGAAGCTTTCTTT. It encodes CASSPRTELEAFF. The complete variable domain, with remaining parts taken from reference TRBV18 and TRBJ1-1, reads NAGVMQNPRHLVRRRGQEARLRCSPMKGHSHVYWYRQLPEEGLKFMVYLQKENIIDESGMPKERFSAEFPKEGPSILRIQQVVRGDSAAYFCASSPRTELEAFFGQGTRLTVV.

The V gene is TRBV2, the J gene TRBJ2-1; maybe TRBD1 (5 bases). This CDR3 spans 14 amino acids. Per the germline V gene, CDR1 is SNHLY and CDR2 is FYNNEI. V lost 7 bases and J lost 5, with 15 bases in between. CDR3 residues: CASILTGGNNEQFF. CDR3 nucleotides: TGTGCCAGCATCCTTACAGGTGGCAACAATGAGCAGTTCTTC.

This chain links TRBV18 with TRBJ1-5; no definite D call. The germline V and J ends were trimmed by 3 bases and 6 bases, with 9 bases remaining between them. CDR3 size: 13 residues. Germline-derived CDR1 and CDR2 are KGHSH and LQKENI. The CDR3 here is CASSPGVGQPQHF. CDR3 in DNA: TGTGCCAGCTCACCGGGAGTGGGTCAGCCCCAGCATTTT.

The gene calls are TRBV10-3 and TRBJ1-2; D ambiguous. The CDR3 totals 14 residues. Per germline, CDR1 ENHRY and CDR2 SYGVKD. The V end was cut by 0 bases, the J end by 4 bases, with 9 bases between. Here the CDR3 reads CAISESVSGYGYTF. DNA for the CDR3: TGTGCCATCAGTGAGTCGGTCTCGGGCTATGGCTACACCTTC.

The J gene is TRBJ1-1, the V gene TRBV28, with D possibly being TRBD1 (5 bases). Trimming removed 7 bases at V and 4 bases at J, with 16 bases between. The CDR3 spans 14 residues. Per germline, CDR1 MDHEN and CDR2 SYDVKM. The CDR3: CASTQPGGATEAFF. DNA of the CDR3: TGTGCCAGCACACAGCCAGGCGGGGCCACTGAAGCTTTCTTT.

The chain recombines TRBV6-5 with TRBJ1-1; no clear D gene. Trimming pared 6 bases from V and 5 bases from J, leaving 16 bases between. The CDR3 totals 14 residues. Germline loops: CDR1 MNHEY, CDR2 SVGAGI. The CDR3 DNA reads TGTGCCAGCAGACCCTACATAGCGGCAACTGAAGCTTTCTTT. This codes for CASRPYIAATEAFF.

V usage is TRBV28 and J usage is TRBJ1-2; perhaps TRBD1 as D (5 bases). The length of the CDR3 is 18 residues. In germline, CDR1 is MDHEN, CDR2 SYDVKM. Trimming removed 4 bases from V and 1 base from J, with 22 bases in between. The CDR3 DNA reads as TGTGCCAGCAGTTCCTCCTGGGGGGACGGAGTTCATAACTATGGCTACACCTTC. Encoded protein: CASSSSWGDGVHNYGYTF.

The chain joins TRBV5-1 to TRBJ2-4; 9 bases match TRBD1. The germline V gene has CDR1 SGHRS and CDR2 YFSETQ. Trimming at V came to 5 bases and at J to 1 base, leaving 7 bases not matched to a gene. The CDR3 spans 16 residues. CDR3 amino acids: CASRRETGGAKNIQYF. CDR3 DNA: TGCGCCAGCAGGCGAGAGACAGGGGGGGCCAAAAACATTCAGTACTTC.

CDR3 region: CASSLATVLYEQYF. In DNA, the CDR3 is TGTGCCAGCAGCTTGGCGACAGTGCTCTACGAGCAGTACTTC. V and J are TRBV5-6 and TRBJ2-7; D perhaps matches TRBD1 (5 bases). The CDR3 covers 14 residues. V was cut by 0 bases and J by 3 bases, with 10 bases left in between. From germline, CDR1 is SGHDT and CDR2 YYEEEE.

This clone was found a few times. This sequence joins TRBV10-2 and TRBJ2-7; 9 bases are shared with TRBD1. This CDR3 has 16 amino acids. Trimming removed 6 bases from V and 0 bases from J; junction bases left unmatched: 9. Germline loops: CDR1 WSHSY, CDR2 SAAADI. The CDR3 DNA reads as TGCGCCAGCAGGCGCCCAGACAGGGGGGACTCCTACGAGCAGTACTTC. This sequence encodes CASRRPDRGDSYEQYF.

V usage is TRBV9 and J usage is TRBJ1-2, with D tentatively TRBD1 (6 bases). Germline CDR1 reads SGDLS; CDR2 reads YYNGEE. The CDR3 covers 17 residues. The V end was cut by 0 bases, the J end by 4 bases, with 19 bases between. The CDR3 loop is CASSVASGTIDSYGYTF. DNA of the CDR3: TGTGCCAGCAGCGTAGCTTCCGGGACAATTGATAGCTATGGCTACACCTTC.

V usage is TRBV30 and J usage is TRBJ1-2; TRBD1 is a possible D gene (5 bases). The CDR3 sequence is 12 residues long. Per the germline V gene, CDR1 is GTSNPN and CDR2 is SVGIG (reference sequence). With 2 bases removed from V and 7 bases from J, the gap between germline ends came to 11 bases. The chain's CDR3 is CAWSQNGGGYTF. CDR3 DNA: TGTGCCTGGAGTCAGAACGGGGGTGGCTACACCTTC.

This clone was seen more than once but under ten times. The gene calls are TRBV5-1 and TRBJ2-7; 7 positions agree with TRBD2. The CDR3 sequence is 16 residues long. Germline trimming cut 1 base from V and 1 base from J; bases unmatched to any gene: 8. Germline assignment: CDR1 SGHRS and CDR2 YFSETQ. The CDR3: CASSLWEGHSSYEQYF. The CDR3 nucleotides read TGCGCCAGCAGCTTGTGGGAGGGCCATAGTTCCTACGAGCAGTACTTC.

The rearrangement uses TRBV28 and TRBJ2-7; 7 bases map to TRBD1. CDR1 and CDR2 from the germline V gene are MDHEN and SYDVKM. The CDR3 has 13 amino acids. The V gene end was trimmed by 7 bases and the J gene end by 2 bases; junction bases not matched to a gene: 5. CDR3 protein: CASTRDRTYEQYF. CDR3 sequence (DNA): TGTGCCAGCACCAGGGACAGAACCTACGAGCAGTACTTC.

This chain links TRBV2 with TRBJ2-3; 16 bases align to TRBD2. The germline gives CDR1 SNHLY, CDR2 FYNNEI. The V segment lost 6 bases and the J segment 6 bases; nucleotides outside the gene matches: 3. The CDR3 contains 15 residues. The CDR3 nucleotides are TGTGCCAGCAGACCGGGACTAGCGGGAGGGGATACGCAGTATTTT. Its protein product is CASRPGLAGGDTQYF. Looking up the rest from reference TRBV2 and TRBJ2-3 gives the full variable domain: EPEVTQTPSHQVTQMGQEVILRCVPISNHLYFYWYRQILGQKVEFLVSFYNNEISEKSEIFDDQFSVERPDGSNFTLKIRSTKLEDSAMYFCASRPGLAGGDTQYFGPGTRLTVL.

This rearrangement joins TRBV6-4 to TRBJ2-6; TRBD1 aligns across 11 bases. The ends lost 6 bases at V and 2 bases at J; junction bases unmatched: 3. Germline lookup yields CDR1 MRHNA and CDR2 SNTAGT. This CDR3 is 16 amino acids long. The CDR3 here is CASSPGQGAGANVLTF. The CDR3 DNA reads TGTGCCAGCAGCCCGGGACAGGGGGCTGGGGCCAACGTCCTGACTTTC.

The V gene is TRBV2, the J gene TRBJ2-1, with a tentative D call TRBD2 (5 bases). The CDR3 is 14 amino acids. CDR1 and CDR2 (germline): SNHLY, FYNNEI. Trimming shortened V by 1 base and J by 3 bases, and 7 bases separated the two germline ends. CDR3 sequence: CASSEGTHYNEQFF. In nucleotides, the CDR3 is TGTGCCAGCAGTGAAGGGACTCACTACAATGAGCAGTTCTTC.

This clone was counted between two and nine times. The CDR3 DNA follows: TGCGCCAGCAGCCAAGTAAGGACAGGGAGCAACTATGGCTACACCTTC. Translating it yields CASSQVRTGSNYGYTF. The rearrangement links TRBV4-1 to TRBJ1-2, with 8 bases matching TRBD1. The CDR3 extends over 16 amino acids. V lost 1 base to trimming and J lost 2 bases; unmatched junction nucleotides: 6. CDR1 and CDR2 from the germline V gene are MGHRA and YSYEKL.

The chain combines TRBV7-3 with TRBJ2-7; 10 positions agree with TRBD2. CDR1 is SGHTA and CDR2 is FQGTGA in the germline V gene. The CDR3 has 15 residues. Unmatched junction bases numbered 9, after V lost 5 bases and J lost 5 bases. The CDR3 is CASSPGLALKDEQYF. CDR3 nucleotides: TGTGCCAGCAGCCCGGGACTAGCGTTGAAGGACGAGCAGTACTTC. Full variable domain (missing parts from reference TRBV7-3 and TRBJ2-7): GAGVSQTPSNKVTEKGKYVELRCDPISGHTALYWYRQSLGQGPEFLIYFQGTGAADDSGLPNDRFFAVRPEGSVSTLKIQRTERGDSAVYLCASSPGLALKDEQYFGPGTRLTVT.